This T cell receptor (beta chain) was sequenced for a study of T-cell memory formation after mild COVID-19. Study-level findings and limits: CD4+ contracting clones lay mainly in CM and EM, CD8+ ones in EMRA.

TCRdb passed the 5' RACE reads through MiXCR, listing each CDR3 protein once. The data show roughly 120,000 distinct CDR3 sequences, with approximately 15% seen just once and over 11% held by the top ten. This clonotype was observed a handful of times. The antigen is undetermined. Germline lookup yields CDR1 DFQATT and CDR2 SNEGSKA (reference sequence). The CDR3 length is 12 residues. The ends were cut back, 6 bases at V and 3 bases at J, with 10 bases in the middle. Sequencing was carried out using PBMCs or a T cell subset sorted from them (not recorded which). The J gene is TRBJ2-3, the V gene TRBV20-1; weak D call: TRBD2 (6 bases). This clonotype originated in an adult woman who had mild COVID-19 (a few samples of this study predate the infection). Cell type and time point are not known. In DNA, the CDR3 is TGCAGTGCACTAGCTACGACAGATACGCAGTATTTT. It is translated as CSALATTDTQYF.